This T cell receptor (beta chain) was profiled in a study of tumor-infiltrating lymphocytes in primary liver carcinoma. V was clipped by 2 bases and J by 10 bases; unmatched bases: 12. CDR1 LNHNV and CDR2 YYDKDF come from the germline V gene (reference sequence). The CDR3 consists of 16 residues. Germline DNA was also extracted, and blood RNA was taken from unsorted whole blood. TCR beta cDNA was made from 400 to 500 ng total RNA with a constant-region primer. Generation of the TCR beta libraries relied on three nested multiplex PCR rounds using slightly modified ARM-PCR. The first two PCR rounds used TRBV1-TRBV30 forward primers with a C-beta reverse primer, about 10 cycles each. TCRdb fed the multiplex PCR reads into MiXCR, producing one record per CDR3 protein. The top ten clones hold roughly 9% of a sample with 250,000 to 400,000 distinct CDR3 sequences, 55% to 65% of them seen once.

This sequence joins TRBV15 and TRBJ2-1; 9 nucleotides match TRBD1. The sample consisted of peripheral blood. This clonotype was sampled from a man aged 35 to 55 with primary liver carcinoma and hepatitis B virus infection. The CDR3 here is CATSRRGQGCPGEQFF. In DNA form, the CDR3 reads TGTGCCACCAGCAGACGTGGACAGGGGTGTCCTGGGGAGCAGTTCTTC. Using reference TRBV15 and TRBJ2-1 for the parts outside the CDR3, the full variable domain is DAMVIQNPRYQVTQFGKPVTLSCSQTLNHNVMYWYQQKSSQAPKLLFHYYDKDFNNEADTPDNFQSRRPNTSFCFLDIRSPGLGDTAMYLCATSRRGQGCPGEQFFGPGTRLTVL.